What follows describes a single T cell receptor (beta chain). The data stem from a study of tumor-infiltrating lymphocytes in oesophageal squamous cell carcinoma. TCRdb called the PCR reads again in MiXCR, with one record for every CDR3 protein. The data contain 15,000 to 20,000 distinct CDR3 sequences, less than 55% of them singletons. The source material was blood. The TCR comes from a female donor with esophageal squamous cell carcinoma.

This CDR3 is CASSLAGASDIQYF. Written as DNA, the CDR3 is TGTGCCAGCAGCTTAGCCGGGGCTTCGGACATTCAGTACTTC. The chain uses TRBV7-9 and TRBJ2-4; possibly TRBD1 or TRBD2 for D (5 bases each). The CDR3 is 14 residues long. Germline V gives CDR1 SEHNR, CDR2 FQNEAQ (reference sequence). V lost 0 bases and J lost 8, with 11 bases in between. Combining the CDR3 with reference TRBV7-9 and TRBJ2-4 gives the whole variable domain DTGVSQNPRHKITKRGQNVTFRCDPISEHNRLYWYRQTLGQGPEFLTYFQNEAQLEKSRLLSDRFSAERPKGSFSTLEIQRTEQGDSAMYLCASSLAGASDIQYFGAGTRLSVL.